This TCR beta chain stems from a study of human T cells and chemical hapten exposure. This clonotype was detected ten times or more. TCRdb independently ran MiXCR on the RACE reads; one entry per CDR3 protein. Among approximately 90,000 distinct CDR3 sequences listed, approximately 9.7% were seen once. Described time point: healthy volunteer bleed at 2 weeks. Sequencing started from total RNA isolated from unfractionated whole blood. Sequencing was done on a sample of whole blood. This receptor was identified in a female donor in good health. Some clones in this sample may be carry-over from other donors' samples.

CDR3 residues: CSARDHRSINYGYTF. The CDR3 DNA sequence: TGCAGTGCTAGAGACCACAGGTCGATTAACTATGGCTACACCTTC. The chain employs TRBV20-1 and TRBJ1-2; weak D call: TRBD1 (5 bases). The CDR3 contains 15 residues. CDR1 DFQATT and CDR2 SNEGSKA come from the germline V gene (reference sequence). With 0 bases removed from V and 1 base from J, the gap between germline ends came to 12 bases.